This entry lists 10 T cell receptor beta chains sequenced from one sample in a study of blood T cell repertoires in COVID-19. TCRdb's copy holds only in-frame clones and misses some; the assay was immunoSEQ multiplex PCR. This table holds about 140,000 clones, approximately 88% found once. Sequenced sample: peripheral blood. These TCRs come from a man aged 55 to 69 with active or convalescent COVID-19.

The chain carries TRBV6-1 and TRBJ1-5; the D gene is possibly TRBD1 (5 bases). CDR3 length: 12 amino acids. Looked up from germline, CDR1 is MNHNS and CDR2 is SASEGT. Trimming stripped 2 bases from V and 10 bases from J, with 9 bases between. CDR3 DNA sequence: TGTGCCAGCAGTGAACCCGACAGACCCCAGCATTTT. Translated: CASSEPDRPQHF.

The chain carries TRBV3-1 (or the pseudogene TRBV3-2) and TRBJ2-3; unclear D gene. The V end lost 4 bases, the J end lost 2 bases, and 4 bases lay between the germline ends. The length of the CDR3 is 12 residues. CDR1 is LGHDT and CDR2 is YNNKEL in the germline V gene (reference sequence). The CDR3 region is CASSLYTDTQYF. CDR3 nucleotide sequence: TGTGCCAGCAGCCTGTACACAGATACGCAGTATTTT.

The chain combines TRBV28 with TRBJ2-5; 10 bases fit TRBD1. The CDR3 spans 15 residues. With V trimmed by 4 bases and J by 2 bases, 4 bases remained unmatched. The germline gives CDR1 MDHEN, CDR2 SYDVKM. The CDR3 DNA sequence: TGTGCCAGCAGTTCCGGACAGGGGGGACAAGAGACCCAGTACTTC. Protein sequence: CASSSGQGGQETQYF.

On this clone itself: Other nucleotide sequences in the sample specify the same CDR3. The rearrangement links TRBV25-1 to TRBJ2-5, with a possible D match to TRBD1 (5 bases). Germline V lookup: CDR1 MGHDK, CDR2 SYGVNS. Trimming shortened V by 0 bases and J by 0 bases, and 5 bases separated the two germline ends. This CDR3 contains 14 residues. The CDR3 DNA follows: TGTGCCAGCAGTGAATACAGGGACCAAGAGACCCAGTACTTC. Its protein is CASSEYRDQETQYF.

This clone came up a few times. This rearrangement joins TRBV6-2 or TRBV6-3 to TRBJ2-1; D perhaps matches TRBD2 (5 bases). Between the trimmed V and J ends, which lost 4 bases and 4 bases, there was a span of 11 bases. Germline V CDR1 and CDR2: MNHEY, SVGEGT. The CDR3 totals 14 residues. The CDR3 DNA is TGTGCCAGCAGTTTTAGCGAAAGTTACAATGAGCAGTTCTTC. It specifies CASSFSESYNEQFF.

This clone is a singleton in its sample. The rearrangement links TRBV28 to TRBJ2-7; the D is unclear. Per germline, CDR1 MDHEN and CDR2 SYDVKM. V lost 3 bases and J 2 bases, leaving 5 bases between the germline ends. This CDR3 spans 12 amino acids. As DNA, the CDR3 is TGTGCCAGCAGTTTCAGGACCTACGAGCAGTACTTC. This gives the protein CASSFRTYEQYF.

In its sample, this clone was seen once. The chain is built from TRBV5-1 and TRBJ1-1; maybe TRBD1 (6 bases). The CDR3 runs to 16 residues. Germline-derived CDR1 and CDR2 are SGHRS and YFSETQ. V shed 2 bases and J shed 0 bases, with 14 bases lying between them. CDR3 amino acids: CASSLAPTGLNTEAFF. The DNA of the CDR3 is TGCGCCAGCAGCTTAGCTCCTACAGGGCTGAACACTGAAGCTTTCTTT.

The CDR3 reads CASQQDTSVQETQYF. Here the CDR3 DNA reads TGTGCCAGCCAACAAGACACTAGCGTACAAGAGACCCAGTACTTC. This chain links TRBV2 with TRBJ2-5; 7 nucleotides match TRBD2. Germline V gene lookup returns CDR1 SNHLY and CDR2 FYNNEI. V was clipped by 8 bases and J by 2 bases; unmatched bases: 11. CDR3 size: 15 residues.

The V gene is TRBV28, the J gene TRBJ2-7; 8 bases agree with TRBD1. The CDR3 runs 16 residues. Trimming removed 5 bases from V and 1 base from J; junction bases left unmatched: 10. Per germline, CDR1 MDHEN and CDR2 SYDVKM. The CDR3 region has the DNA TGTGCCAGCAGTCCCTCCGCTGGGACAGGATCCTACGAGCAGTACTTC. Its protein product is CASSPSAGTGSYEQYF. The full variable domain, with the rest looked up from reference TRBV28 and TRBJ2-7, is DVKVTQSSRYLVKRTGEKVFLECVQDMDHENMFWYRQDPGLGLRLIYFSYDVKMKEKGDIPEGYSVSREKKERFSLILESASTNQTSMYLCASSPSAGTGSYEQYFGPGTRLTVT.

The chain couples TRBV7-2 to TRBJ2-3; D perhaps matches TRBD2 (5 bases). The V and J ends lost 4 bases and 0 bases respectively, with 8 bases between them. CDR1 is SGHTA and CDR2 is FQGNSA in the germline V gene. The CDR3 extends over 14 amino acids. CDR3 in amino acids: CASSSRTSTDTQYF. For the CDR3, the DNA is TGTGCCAGCAGCTCGAGGACTAGCACAGATACGCAGTATTTT.